The clone carrying this T cell receptor (beta chain) was recorded once. Its cognate antigen is unknown. With no exception, relapse followed autologous stem cell transplantation in all patients, and brentuximab vedotin exposure varied. This sample was included in a study of PD-1 blockade in classical Hodgkin lymphoma. Study background: Patients got intravenous nivolumab 3 mg/kg every 2 weeks.

Study-wide results and caveats: Newly diagnosed patients reportedly had lower baseline TCR diversity than healthy donors. Researchers reported that CD4+ TCR diversity, though not CD8+, rose significantly by C4D1.

Some clones are missing from TCRdb's copy, which holds only in-frame ones; the method was immunoSEQ multiplex PCR. The sample shows under 30,000 clones, over 70% of them seen only once. CDR1 is SQVTM, CDR2 ANQGSEA, per germline. The length of the CDR3 is 13 residues. Trimming took 1 base from V and 0 from J, leaving 6 bases between them. The chain links TRBV29-1 to TRBJ1-1; no clear D. The clonotype originates from a human donor with classical Hodgkin lymphoma. This sample comprised peripheral blood mononuclear cells (PBMCs), obtained before the second cycle of nivolumab. The CDR3 loop reads CSVEGHLNTEAFF. The CDR3 region has the DNA TGCAGCGTTGAAGGACATTTGAACACTGAAGCTTTCTTT.